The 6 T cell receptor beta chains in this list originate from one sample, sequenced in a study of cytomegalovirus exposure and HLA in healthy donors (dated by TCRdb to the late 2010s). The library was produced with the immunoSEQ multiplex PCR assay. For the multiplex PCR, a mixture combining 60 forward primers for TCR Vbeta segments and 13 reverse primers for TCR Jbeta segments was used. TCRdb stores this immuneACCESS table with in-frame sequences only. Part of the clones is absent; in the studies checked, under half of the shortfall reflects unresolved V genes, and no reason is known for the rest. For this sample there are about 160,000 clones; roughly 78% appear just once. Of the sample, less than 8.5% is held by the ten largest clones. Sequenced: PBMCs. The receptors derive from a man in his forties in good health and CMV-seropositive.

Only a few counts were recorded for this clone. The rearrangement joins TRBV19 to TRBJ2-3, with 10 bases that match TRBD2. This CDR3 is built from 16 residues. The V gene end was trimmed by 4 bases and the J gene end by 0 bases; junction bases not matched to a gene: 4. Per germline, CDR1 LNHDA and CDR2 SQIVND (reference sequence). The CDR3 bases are TGTGCCAGTAGTAGCCCGGGACTAGCGAGCACAGATACGCAGTATTTT. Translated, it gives CASSSPGLASTDTQYF.

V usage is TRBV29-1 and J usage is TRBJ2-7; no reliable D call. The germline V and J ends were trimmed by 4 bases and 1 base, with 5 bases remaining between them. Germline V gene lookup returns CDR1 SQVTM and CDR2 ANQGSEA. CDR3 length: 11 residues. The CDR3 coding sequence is TGCAGCGTTGGCAGATCCTACGAGCAGTACTTC. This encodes CSVGRSYEQYF.

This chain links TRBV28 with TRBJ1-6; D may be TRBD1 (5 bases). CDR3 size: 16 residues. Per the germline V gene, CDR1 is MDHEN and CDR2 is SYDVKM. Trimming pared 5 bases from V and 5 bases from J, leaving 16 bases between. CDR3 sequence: CASSTFSGGNNSPLHF. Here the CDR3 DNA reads TGTGCCAGCAGTACATTCTCGGGGGGGAATAATTCACCCCTCCACTTT.

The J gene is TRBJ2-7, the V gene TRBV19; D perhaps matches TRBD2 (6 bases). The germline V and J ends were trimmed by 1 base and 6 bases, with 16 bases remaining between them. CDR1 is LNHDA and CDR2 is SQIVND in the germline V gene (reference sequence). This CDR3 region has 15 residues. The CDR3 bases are TGTGCCAGTAGTATAGCTTTCGGAGGGTGGTCCGAGCAGTACTTC. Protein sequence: CASSIAFGGWSEQYF.

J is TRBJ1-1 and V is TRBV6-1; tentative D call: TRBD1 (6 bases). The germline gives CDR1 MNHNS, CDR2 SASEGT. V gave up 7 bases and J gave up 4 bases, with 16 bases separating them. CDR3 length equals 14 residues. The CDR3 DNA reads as TGTGCCAGCACCCTAGGGAGGGGGGGCACTGAAGCTTTCTTT. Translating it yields CASTLGRGGTEAFF.

The CDR3, as DNA: TGTGCCAGTAACCAGGGGTCGTACACTGAAGCTTTCTTT. Encoded protein: CASNQGSYTEAFF. V and J are TRBV19 and TRBJ1-1; D is perhaps TRBD1 (6 bases). Trimming cost V 7 bases and J 3 bases, with 12 bases left between them. Germline values: CDR1 LNHDA, CDR2 SQIVND (reference sequence). CDR3 length: 13 amino acids.